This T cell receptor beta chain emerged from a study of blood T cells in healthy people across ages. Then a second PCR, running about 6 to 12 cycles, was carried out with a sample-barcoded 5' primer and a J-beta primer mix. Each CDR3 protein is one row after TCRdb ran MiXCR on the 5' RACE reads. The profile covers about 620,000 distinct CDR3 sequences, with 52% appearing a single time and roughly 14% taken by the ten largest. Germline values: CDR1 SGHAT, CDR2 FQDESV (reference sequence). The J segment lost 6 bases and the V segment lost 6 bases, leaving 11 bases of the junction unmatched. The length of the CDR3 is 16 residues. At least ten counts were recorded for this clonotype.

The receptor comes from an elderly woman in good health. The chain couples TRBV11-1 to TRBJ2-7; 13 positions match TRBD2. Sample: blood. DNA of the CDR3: TGTGCCAGCAGACTATCCGGGACTAGCGGGATGGGCGAGCAGTACTTC. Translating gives CASRLSGTSGMGEQYF. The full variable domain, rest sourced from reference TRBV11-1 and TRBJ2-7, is EAEVAQSPRYKITEKSQAVAFWCDPISGHATLYWYRQILGQGPELLVQFQDESVVDDSQLPKDRFSAERLKGVDSTLKIQPAELGDSAMYLCASRLSGTSGMGEQYFGPGTRLTVT.